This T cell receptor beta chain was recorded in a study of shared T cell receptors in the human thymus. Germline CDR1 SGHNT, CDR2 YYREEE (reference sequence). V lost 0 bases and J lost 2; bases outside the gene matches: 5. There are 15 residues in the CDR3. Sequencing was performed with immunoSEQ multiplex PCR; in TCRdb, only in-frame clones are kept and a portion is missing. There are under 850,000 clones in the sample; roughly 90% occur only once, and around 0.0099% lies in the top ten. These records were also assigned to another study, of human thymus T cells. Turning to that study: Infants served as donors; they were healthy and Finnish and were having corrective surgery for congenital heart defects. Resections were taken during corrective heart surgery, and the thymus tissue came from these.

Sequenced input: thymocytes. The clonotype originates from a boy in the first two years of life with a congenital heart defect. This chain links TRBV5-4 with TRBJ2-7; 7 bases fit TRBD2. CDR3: CASSLDSGPPYEQYF. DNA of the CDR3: TGTGCCAGCAGCTTGGATAGCGGGCCTCCCTACGAGCAGTACTTC.